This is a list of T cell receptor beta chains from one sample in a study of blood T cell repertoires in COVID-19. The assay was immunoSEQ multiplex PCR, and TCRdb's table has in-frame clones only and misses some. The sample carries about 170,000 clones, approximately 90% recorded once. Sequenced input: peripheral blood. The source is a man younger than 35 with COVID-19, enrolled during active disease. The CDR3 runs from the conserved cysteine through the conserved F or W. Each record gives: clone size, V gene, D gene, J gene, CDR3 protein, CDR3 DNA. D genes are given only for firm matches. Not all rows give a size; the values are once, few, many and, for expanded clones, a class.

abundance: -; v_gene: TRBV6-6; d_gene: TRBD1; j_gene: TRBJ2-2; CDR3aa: CASSPPDRGPNTGELFF; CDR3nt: TGTGCCAGCAGTCCCCCGGACAGGGGGCCGAACACCGGGGAGCTGTTTTTT
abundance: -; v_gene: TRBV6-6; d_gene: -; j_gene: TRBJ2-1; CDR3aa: CASSLGHYNEQFF; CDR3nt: TGTGCCAGCAGCCTTGGACACTACAATGAGCAGTTCTTC
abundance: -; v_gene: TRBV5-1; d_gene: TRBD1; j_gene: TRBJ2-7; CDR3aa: CASSLVDGDSLQVYEQYF; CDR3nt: TGCGCCAGCAGCTTGGTTGATGGGGACAGCCTTCAAGTTTACGAGCAGTACTTC
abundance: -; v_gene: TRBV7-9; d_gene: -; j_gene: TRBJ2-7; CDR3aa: CASSATSHEQYF; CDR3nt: TGTGCCAGCAGCGCAACTTCCCACGAGCAGTACTTC
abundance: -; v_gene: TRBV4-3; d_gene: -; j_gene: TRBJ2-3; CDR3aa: CASSQHFGSTDTQYF; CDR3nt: TGCGCCAGCAGCCAGCATTTCGGGAGCACAGATACGCAGTATTTT
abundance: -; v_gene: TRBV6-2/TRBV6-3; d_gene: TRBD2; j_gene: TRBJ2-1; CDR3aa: CASSPGLAENEQFF; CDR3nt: TGTGCCAGCAGCCCGGGACTAGCGGAAAATGAGCAGTTCTTC
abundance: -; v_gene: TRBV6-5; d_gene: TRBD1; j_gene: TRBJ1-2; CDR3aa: CASKDRGRSYGYTF; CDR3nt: TGTGCCAGCAAAGACAGGGGAAGAAGTTATGGCTACACCTTC
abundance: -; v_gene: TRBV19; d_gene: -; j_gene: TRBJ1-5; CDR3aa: CASSIRNNQPQHF; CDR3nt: TGTGCCAGTAGTATCAGGAACAATCAGCCCCAGCATTTT
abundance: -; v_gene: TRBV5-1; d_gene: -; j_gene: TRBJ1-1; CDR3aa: CASSLTGNTEAFF; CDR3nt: TGCGCCAGCAGTCTTACAGGGAACACTGAAGCTTTCTTT
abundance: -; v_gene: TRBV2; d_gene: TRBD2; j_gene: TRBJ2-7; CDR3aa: CASRTSRLSPNYEQYF; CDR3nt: TGTGCCAGCCGGACTAGCCGCCTCTCCCCGAACTACGAGCAGTACTTC
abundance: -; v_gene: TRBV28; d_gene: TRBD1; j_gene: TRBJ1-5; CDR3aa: CASSGQGRQPQHF; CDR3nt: TGTGCCAGCAGCGGACAGGGTCGACAGCCCCAGCATTTT
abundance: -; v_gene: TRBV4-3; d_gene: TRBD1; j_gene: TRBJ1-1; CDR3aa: CASSQVHRGDTEAFF; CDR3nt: TGCGCCAGCAGCCAAGTCCACAGGGGAGACACTGAAGCTTTCTTT
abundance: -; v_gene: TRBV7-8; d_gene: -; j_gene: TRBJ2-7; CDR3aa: CASSRRGLQYEQYF; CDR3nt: TGTGCCAGCAGCCGAAGGGGACTTCAGTACGAGCAGTACTTC
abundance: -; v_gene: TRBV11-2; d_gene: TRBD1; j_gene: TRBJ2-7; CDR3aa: CASSTGQGPLSRIYEQYF; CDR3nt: TGTGCCAGCAGCACGGGACAGGGGCCATTGTCAAGAATATACGAGCAGTACTTC
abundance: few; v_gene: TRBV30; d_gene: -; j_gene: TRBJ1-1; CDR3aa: CASSPAGAHLNTEAFF; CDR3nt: TGTGCCAGCTCTCCTGCCGGAGCCCACCTGAACACTGAAGCTTTCTTT
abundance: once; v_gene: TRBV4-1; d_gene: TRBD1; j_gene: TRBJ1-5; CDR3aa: CASSQGPGQGVGKSNQPQHF; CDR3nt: TGCGCCAGCAGCCAAGGCCCGGGACAGGGAGTAGGAAAAAGCAATCAGCCCCAGCATTTT
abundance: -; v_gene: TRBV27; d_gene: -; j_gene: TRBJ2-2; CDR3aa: CASSKTQQVTGELFF; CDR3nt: TGTGCCAGCAGTAAGACTCAACAGGTCACCGGGGAGCTGTTTTTT
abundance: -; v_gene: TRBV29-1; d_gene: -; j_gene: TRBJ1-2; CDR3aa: CSVEPPPDRRVHGYTF; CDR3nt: TGCAGCGTTGAACCCCCACCGGACAGACGTGTCCATGGCTACACCTTC
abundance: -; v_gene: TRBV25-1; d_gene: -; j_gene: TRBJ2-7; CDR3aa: CASSVSGPIYEQYF; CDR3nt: TGTGCCAGCAGTGTTTCAGGGCCGATCTACGAGCAGTACTTC
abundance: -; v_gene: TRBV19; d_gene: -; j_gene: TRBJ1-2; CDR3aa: CATSPAEGYGYTF; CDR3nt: TGTGCCACTAGTCCCGCCGAGGGCTATGGCTACACCTTC
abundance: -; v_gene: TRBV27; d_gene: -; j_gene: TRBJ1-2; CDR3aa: CASSPGTPNGYTF; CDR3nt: TGTGCCAGCAGTCCCGGGACACCCAATGGCTACACCTTC
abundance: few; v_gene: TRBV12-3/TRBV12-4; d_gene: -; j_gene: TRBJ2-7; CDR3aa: CASSFAASYEQYF; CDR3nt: TGTGCCAGCAGTTTCGCGGCATCCTACGAGCAGTACTTC
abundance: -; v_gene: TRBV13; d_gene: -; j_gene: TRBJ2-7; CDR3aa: CASSSRTDIEQYF; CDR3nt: TGTGCCAGCAGCTCACGGACGGACATAGAGCAGTACTTC
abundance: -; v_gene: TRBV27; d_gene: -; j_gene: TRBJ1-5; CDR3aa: CASGGSYSNQPQHF; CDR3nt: TGTGCCAGTGGAGGATCTTATAGCAATCAGCCCCAGCATTTT
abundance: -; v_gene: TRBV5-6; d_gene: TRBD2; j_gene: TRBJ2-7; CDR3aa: CASSLTSEINEQYF; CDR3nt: TGTGCCAGCAGCCTCACTAGCGAGATAAACGAGCAGTACTTC
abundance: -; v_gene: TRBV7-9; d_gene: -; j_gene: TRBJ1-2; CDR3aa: CASSFMAGLNGYTF; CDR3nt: TGTGCCAGCAGCTTTATGGCAGGCCTTAATGGCTACACCTTC
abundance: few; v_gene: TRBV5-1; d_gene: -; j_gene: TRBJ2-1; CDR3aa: CASSTGTLGNEQFF; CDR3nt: TGCGCCAGCAGCACCGGGACATTGGGCAATGAGCAGTTCTTC
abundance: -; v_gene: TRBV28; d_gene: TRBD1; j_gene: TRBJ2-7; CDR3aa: CASSTGTGNHEQYF; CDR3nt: TGTGCCAGCAGTACCGGGACAGGGAACCACGAGCAGTACTTC
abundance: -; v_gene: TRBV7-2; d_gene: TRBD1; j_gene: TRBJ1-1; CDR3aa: CASSFYRGPEAFF; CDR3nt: TGTGCCAGCAGCTTCTACAGGGGACCGGAAGCTTTCTTT
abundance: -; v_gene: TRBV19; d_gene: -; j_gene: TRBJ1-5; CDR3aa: CASSMGGGEPQHF; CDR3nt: TGTGCCAGTAGTATGGGGGGGGGCGAGCCCCAGCATTTT
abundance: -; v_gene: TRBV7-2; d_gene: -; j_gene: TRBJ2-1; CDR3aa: CASSYKGDRPNEQFF; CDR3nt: TGTGCCAGCAGCTACAAGGGGGACCGGCCCAATGAGCAGTTCTTC
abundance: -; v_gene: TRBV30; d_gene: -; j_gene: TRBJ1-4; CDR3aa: CAWSAGGFEKLLF; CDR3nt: TGTGCCTGGAGTGCGGGGGGATTTGAAAAACTGCTTTTT
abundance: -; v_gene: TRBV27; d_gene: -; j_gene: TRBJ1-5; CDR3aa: CASRKEGQPQHF; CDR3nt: TGTGCCAGCAGAAAGGAGGGTCAGCCCCAGCATTTT
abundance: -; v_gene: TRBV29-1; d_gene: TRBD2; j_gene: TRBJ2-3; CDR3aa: CTHRLAGGETQYF; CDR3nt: TGCACTCATCGACTAGCGGGAGGAGAGACGCAGTATTTT
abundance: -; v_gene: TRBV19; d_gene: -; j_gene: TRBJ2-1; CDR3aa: CASSIIQGHNEQFF; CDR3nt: TGTGCCAGTAGTATCATACAGGGACACAATGAGCAGTTCTTC
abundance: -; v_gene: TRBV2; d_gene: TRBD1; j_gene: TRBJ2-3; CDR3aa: CASRGQEPRVDTQYF; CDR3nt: TGTGCCAGCAGGGGACAGGAACCAAGGGTAGATACGCAGTATTTT
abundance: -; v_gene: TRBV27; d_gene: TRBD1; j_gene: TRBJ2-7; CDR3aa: CASSLSTGEGFTYEQYF; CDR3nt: TGTGCCAGCAGTTTATCGACAGGGGAAGGGTTCACCTACGAGCAGTACTTC
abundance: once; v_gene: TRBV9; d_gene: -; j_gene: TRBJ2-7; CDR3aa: CASSASGAPEQYF; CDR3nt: TGTGCCAGCAGCGCCTCAGGGGCCCCCGAGCAGTACTTC
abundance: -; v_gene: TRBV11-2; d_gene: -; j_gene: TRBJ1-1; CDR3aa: CASSFRQTGAFF; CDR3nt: TGTGCCAGCAGCTTCAGACAGACGGGAGCTTTCTTT
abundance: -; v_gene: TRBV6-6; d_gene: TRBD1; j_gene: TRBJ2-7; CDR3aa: CASTRQGFRDEQYF; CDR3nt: TGTGCCAGCACCAGACAGGGGTTTCGGGACGAGCAGTACTTC
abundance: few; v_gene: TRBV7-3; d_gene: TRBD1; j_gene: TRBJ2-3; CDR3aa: CASSYRDRVGDTQYF; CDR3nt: TGTGCCAGCAGCTACCGGGACAGGGTGGGAGATACGCAGTATTTT
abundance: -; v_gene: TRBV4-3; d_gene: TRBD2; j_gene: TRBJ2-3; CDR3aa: CASSQDVSGSSGDTQYF; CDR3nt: TGCGCCAGCAGCCAAGATGTGAGCGGGAGCTCTGGAGATACGCAGTATTTT
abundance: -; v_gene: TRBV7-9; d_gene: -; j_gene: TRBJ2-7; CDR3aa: CASSFQDEQYF; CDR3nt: TGTGCCAGCAGCTTCCAGGACGAGCAGTACTTC
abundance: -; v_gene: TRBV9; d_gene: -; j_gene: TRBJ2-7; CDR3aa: CASSVGSLSPEQYF; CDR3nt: TGTGCCAGCAGCGTCGGGAGCCTAAGTCCCGAGCAGTACTTC
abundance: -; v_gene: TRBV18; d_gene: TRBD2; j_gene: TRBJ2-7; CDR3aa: CASSPSGTTYEQYF; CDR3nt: TGTGCCAGCTCACCTTCCGGGACTACCTACGAGCAGTACTTC
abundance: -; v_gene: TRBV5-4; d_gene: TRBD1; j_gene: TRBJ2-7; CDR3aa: CASSPGTGVTYEQYF; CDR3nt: TGTGCCAGCAGCCCCGGGACAGGGGTTACCTACGAGCAGTACTTC
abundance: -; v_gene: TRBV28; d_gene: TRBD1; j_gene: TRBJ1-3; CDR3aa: CASSFGPGGNTIYF; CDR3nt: TGTGCCAGCAGTTTCGGACCAGGGGGCAACACCATATATTTT
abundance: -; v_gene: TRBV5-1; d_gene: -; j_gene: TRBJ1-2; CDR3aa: CASSLVPLYGYTF; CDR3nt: TGCGCCAGCAGCTTGGTTCCCTTGTATGGCTACACCTTC
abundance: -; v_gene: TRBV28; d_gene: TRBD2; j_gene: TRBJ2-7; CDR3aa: CASSYSGRENYEQYF; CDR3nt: TGTGCCAGCAGCTATAGCGGGAGGGAAAACTACGAGCAGTACTTC
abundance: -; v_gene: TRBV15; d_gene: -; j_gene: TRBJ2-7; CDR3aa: CATSIRTAAHEQYF; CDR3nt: TGTGCCACCAGCATAAGGACAGCCGCCCACGAGCAGTACTTC
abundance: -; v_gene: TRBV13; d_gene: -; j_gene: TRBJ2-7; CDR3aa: CASSSGPTSSYEQYF; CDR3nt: TGTGCCAGCAGCTCAGGACCAACGAGCTCCTACGAGCAGTACTTC
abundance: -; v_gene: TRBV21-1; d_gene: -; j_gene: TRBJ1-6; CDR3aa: CASSWEEGGAFYNSPLHF; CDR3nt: TGTGCCAGCAGCTGGGAAGAAGGGGGCGCTTTCTATAATTCACCCCTCCACTTT
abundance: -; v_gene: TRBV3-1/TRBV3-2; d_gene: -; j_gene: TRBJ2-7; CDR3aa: CASSQGVSSYEQYF; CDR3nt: TGTGCCAGCAGCCAAGGCGTCTCCTCCTACGAGCAGTACTTC
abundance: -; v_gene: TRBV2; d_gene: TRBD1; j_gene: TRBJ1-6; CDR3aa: CGLSGPGGNSPLHF; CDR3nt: TGTGGCCTAAGTGGACCAGGGGGTAATTCACCCCTCCACTTT
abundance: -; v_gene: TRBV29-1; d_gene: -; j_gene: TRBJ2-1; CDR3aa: CSVEFESSYNEQFF; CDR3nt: TGCAGCGTTGAATTCGAGAGCTCCTACAATGAGCAGTTCTTC